Below are 5 T cell receptor beta chains sequenced from a single sample in a study of cytomegalovirus exposure and HLA in healthy donors. TCRdb keeps only in-frame clones here, not all; method: immunoSEQ multiplex PCR. The table lists hundreds of thousands of clones, about nine tenths of them singletons. The sample taken for sequencing was PBMCs. The receptors shown here come from a woman between 25 and 40 years old in good health and CMV-seronegative.

The chain joins TRBV27 to TRBJ1-2; D remains ambiguous. This CDR3 is 14 amino acids long. Germline CDR1 and CDR2: MNHEY and SMNVEV (reference sequence). V was trimmed by 2 bases and J by 0 bases, leaving 7 bases between them. Here the CDR3 DNA reads TGTGCCAGCAGTTTAGGGTCGGCTAACTATGGCTACACCTTC. This encodes CASSLGSANYGYTF.

The genes are TRBV5-6 and TRBJ2-7, with TRBD2 as a possible D gene (6 bases). Germline V gene sequence: CDR1 SGHDT, CDR2 YYEEEE. This CDR3 is 15 amino acids long. Trimming removed 0 bases at V and 5 bases at J, with 15 bases between. The chain's CDR3 is CASSLAPGTFNEQYF. The CDR3 DNA reads as TGTGCCAGCAGCTTGGCCCCCGGGACTTTTAACGAGCAGTACTTC. Looking up the rest from reference TRBV5-6 and TRBJ2-7 gives the full variable domain: DAGVTQSPTHLIKTRGQQVTLRCSPKSGHDTVSWYQQALGQGPQFIFQYYEEEERQRGNFPDRFSGHQFPNYSSELNVNALLLGDSALYLCASSLAPGTFNEQYFGPGTRLTVT.

The rearrangement uses TRBV6-5 and TRBJ2-5; 9 bases fit TRBD1. Germline V CDR1 and CDR2: MNHEY, SVGAGI. V lost 3 bases to trimming and J lost 3 bases; unmatched junction nucleotides: 5. There are 15 residues in the CDR3. The CDR3 DNA reads as TGTGCCAGCAGTTATTGGGGACAGGGTAAAGAGACCCAGTACTTC. Its translation: CASSYWGQGKETQYF.

The count of this clone is one. The chain links TRBV6-5 to TRBJ2-7, with TRBD2 matching 8 bases. Germline V gene data show CDR1 as MNHEY and CDR2 as SVGAGI. This CDR3 has 14 residues. Losses at the gene ends were 5 bases for V and 4 bases for J; bases not matched to a gene: 7. CDR3: CASSLGGGAYEQYF. In DNA form, the CDR3 reads TGTGCCAGCAGTCTCGGGGGGGGCGCGTACGAGCAGTACTTC.

The V gene is TRBV4-1, the J gene TRBJ2-7; 9 bases line up with TRBD2. CDR3 length equals 17 residues. The germline V gene has CDR1 MGHRA and CDR2 YSYEKL. The ends lost 0 bases at V and 4 bases at J; junction bases unmatched: 10. The CDR3 DNA is TGCGCCAGCAGCCAAGAAGAGACCGGGACTAGCAGGTACGAGCAGTACTTC. Translation gives CASSQEETGTSRYEQYF.